These 5 T cell receptor beta chains were all obtained from the same sample, sequenced in a study of PD-L1 blockade in urothelial cancer. Using immunoSEQ multiplex PCR, the repertoire was profiled, and TCRdb retains in-frame clones only, with some absent. The table lists around 68,000 clones, 75% to 90% of them singletons, with roughly 1.6% in the top ten. As for time point: pretreatment peripheral blood. The starting material was PBMCs, obtained around atezolizumab (anti-PD-L1) treatment. The receptors were gathered from a man between 70 and 80 years old with urothelial cancer.

The V and J genes are TRBV19 and TRBJ1-2; D may be TRBD1 (5 bases). Germline V CDR1 and CDR2: LNHDA, SQIVND (reference sequence). Trimming took off 7 bases at V and 4 bases at J, with 16 bases between the two ends. The CDR3 length is 14 residues. The CDR3 DNA is TGTGCCAGTAACTCCGGGGGATTCGGCTATGGCTACACCTTC. Its translation is CASNSGGFGYGYTF.

This clone occurred a few times. The chain uses TRBV19 and TRBJ2-1; 7 bases agree with TRBD2. The V and J ends lost 3 bases and 5 bases, in that order; junction bases with no gene match: 4. Germline CDR1 LNHDA, CDR2 SQIVND (reference sequence). This CDR3 has 14 residues. CDR3 loop: CASSMRGLNNEQFF. The CDR3 DNA reads TGTGCCAGTAGTATGAGGGGACTAAACAATGAGCAGTTCTTC.

This rearrangement joins TRBV7-8 to TRBJ1-5; 10 nucleotides match TRBD1. The ends lost 5 bases at V and 5 bases at J; junction bases unmatched: 9. CDR3 length: 16 amino acids. Germline loops: CDR1 SGHVS, CDR2 FQNEAQ. The CDR3 DNA reads TGTGCCAGCAGCAATTCCGGGACAGGGGTTTATCAGCCCCAGCATTTT. This sequence encodes CASSNSGTGVYQPQHF.

The J gene is TRBJ1-1, the V gene TRBV7-9; weak D call: TRBD1 (5 bases). V lost 7 bases, J lost 0 bases, and 12 bases lay in between. Germline CDR1 and CDR2: SEHNR and FQNEAQ (reference sequence). There are 14 residues in the CDR3. The CDR3 nucleotides read TGTGCCAGCACCTGGGGGGGGTTGAACACTGAAGCTTTCTTT. Its protein product is CASTWGGLNTEAFF. The whole variable domain, filled in from reference TRBV7-9 and TRBJ1-1, reads DTGVSQNPRHKITKRGQNVTFRCDPISEHNRLYWYRQTLGQGPEFLTYFQNEAQLEKSRLLSDRFSAERPKGSFSTLEIQRTEQGDSAMYLCASTWGGLNTEAFFGQGTRLTVV.

V is TRBV6-5 and J is TRBJ1-2; TRBD1 is a possible D gene (6 bases). Germline CDR1 and CDR2: MNHEY and SVGAGI. Between the trimmed V and J ends, which lost 5 bases and 6 bases, there was a span of 13 bases. This CDR3 has 13 residues. The CDR3 coding sequence is TGTGCCAGCAGTGAGACAGGTTTTGATGGCTACACCTTC. Translation gives CASSETGFDGYTF.